This TCR beta chain originates from a study of CD8 T cells in Susac syndrome. It was with random hexamers that about 0.45 to 1 ug RNA was reverse transcribed. TCRdb recomputed calls from the immunoSEQ multiplex PCR reads with MiXCR, one row per CDR3 protein. The sample has about 110,000 distinct CDR3 sequences; less than 97% are singletons. This clonotype has just one count. This CDR3 has 18 residues. Germline V lookup: CDR1 GTSNPN, CDR2 SVGIG (reference sequence). J lost 4 bases, V lost 1 base, and 10 bases had no gene match. Sequencing input: CD4+ T cells from PBMCs. The V call is TRBV30, the J call TRBJ2-3, with 14 bases aligning to TRBD2. The receptor was derived from a human donor in good health. CDR3 nucleotides: TGTGCCTGGAGTGGGGGACTAGCGGGGGTTTTATTAGCAGATACGCAGTATTTT. It specifies CAWSGGLAGVLLADTQYF.